The clone carrying this T cell receptor (beta chain) was detected only once. The target antigen is unknown. With a J-beta primer mix and a sample-barcoded 5' primer, a second PCR ran roughly 6 to 11 cycles. MiXCR, run by TCRdb on the 5' RACE reads, gives a single entry per CDR3 protein. The table lists some 1.8 million distinct CDR3 sequences, 30% to 40% of them singletons. CDR1 is MNHEY, CDR2 SMNVEV, per germline (reference sequence). The germline V and J ends were trimmed by 5 bases and 8 bases, with 15 bases remaining between them. CDR3 length: 13 amino acids. This record comes from a study of blood T cells in healthy people across ages. Study observations and caveats: Per-million-T-cell TCR beta diversity fell roughly linearly with age. Changes seen in expanded clonotypes were possibly confounded by donor CMV status left unknown. The study could not conclusively compare naive and antigen-experienced cells, given its unsorted PBMCs.

What was sequenced was blood. The receptor was isolated from a human donor in good health. V and J are TRBV27 and TRBJ1-2, with D maybe TRBD1 (6 bases). Written as DNA, the CDR3 is TGTGCCAGCAGTACGGGGGGCGCACAAGGCTACACCTTC. Protein sequence: CASSTGGAQGYTF.